This T cell receptor (beta chain) was sequenced for a study of T cell changes during pregnancy in multiple sclerosis. With 5 bases clipped from V and 6 bases from J, the junction kept 8 bases outside the gene matches. The CDR3 totals 15 residues. Germline CDR1 is SNHLY and CDR2 is FYNNEI. Data came from immunoSEQ multiplex PCR; TCRdb stores just in-frame clones and leaves some out. Of approximately 28,000 clones listed, approximately 90% are singletons. Sequencing was performed on peripheral blood, taken in the first trimester of pregnancy. V and J are TRBV2 and TRBJ2-2; TRBD1 matches 8 bases. The receptor was derived from a female donor in good health, enrolled as a control in a pregnancy study. CDR3 nucleotides: TGTGCCAGCAGTCTAAAACGACAGGGGCCCGGGGAGCTGTTTTTT. As protein: CASSLKRQGPGELFF.